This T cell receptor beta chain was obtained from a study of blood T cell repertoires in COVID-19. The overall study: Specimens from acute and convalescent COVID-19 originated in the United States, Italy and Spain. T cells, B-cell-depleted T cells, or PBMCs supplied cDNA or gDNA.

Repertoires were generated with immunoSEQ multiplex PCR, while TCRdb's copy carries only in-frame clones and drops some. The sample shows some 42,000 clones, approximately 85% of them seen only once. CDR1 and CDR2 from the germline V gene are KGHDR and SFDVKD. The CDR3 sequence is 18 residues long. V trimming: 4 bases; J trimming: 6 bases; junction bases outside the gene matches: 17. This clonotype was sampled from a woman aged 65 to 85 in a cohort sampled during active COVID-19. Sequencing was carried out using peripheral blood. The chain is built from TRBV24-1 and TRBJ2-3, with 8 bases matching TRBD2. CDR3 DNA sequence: TGTGCCACCAGTGAACCCGTCACTAGCGGACCCGGCCGTGATACGCAGTATTTT. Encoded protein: CATSEPVTSGPGRDTQYF.